This TCR beta chain was sequenced for a study of T cell responses to AZD1222 COVID-19 vaccine. CDR1 is SQVTM, CDR2 ANQGSEA, per germline. CDR3 length: 10 amino acids. V was trimmed by 5 bases and J by 10 bases, leaving 11 bases between them. This table comes from immunoSEQ multiplex PCR, and its TCRdb copy is limited to in-frame clones, with some not included. The sample consists of 160,000 or so clones, 75% to 90% of them appearing once. Sequenced here: peripheral blood, sampled 28 days after the second dose of the MenACWY control vaccine. This receptor was taken from an adult who received the MenACWY meningococcal vaccine as a control. This chain uses TRBV29-1 with TRBJ1-1, with D uncertain. The CDR3 nucleotides read TGCAGCGTTCGGGAGGGCCCAGCTTTCTTT. Translation: CSVREGPAFF.